These 7 T cell receptor beta chains were sequenced from one sample in a study of blood T cell repertoires in COVID-19. Libraries were prepared by immunoSEQ multiplex PCR; TCRdb keeps only in-frame clonotypes and omits some of them. The sample consists of about 250,000 clones, roughly four fifths of them appearing once. Sequenced input: PBMCs or T cells enriched from blood (not recorded which). The origin of the receptors is a woman in her forties who had been exposed to COVID-19.

The chain is built from TRBV2 and TRBJ1-6; 12 positions agree with TRBD1. Germline V gene data show CDR1 as SNHLY and CDR2 as FYNNEI. The CDR3 is made up of 16 amino acids. After removal of 7 bases from V and 5 bases from J, the junction contained 6 bases not matched to a gene. In nucleotides, the CDR3 is TGTGCCAGCACGGGGACAGGGGGCTTCAATAATTCACCCCTCCACTTT. Translated, it gives CASTGTGGFNNSPLHF. Using reference TRBV2 and TRBJ1-6 for the parts outside the CDR3, the full variable domain is EPEVTQTPSHQVTQMGQEVILRCVPISNHLYFYWYRQILGQKVEFLVSFYNNEISEKSEIFDDQFSVERPDGSNFTLKIRSTKLEDSAMYFCASTGTGGFNNSPLHFGNGTRLTVT.

In its sample, this clone was seen a few times. V gene TRBV7-2 combines with J gene TRBJ1-1; the D gene is possibly TRBD1 (5 bases). The CDR3 covers 13 residues. The V gene's germline CDR1 is SGHTA and CDR2 FQGNSA. With 6 bases removed from V and 11 bases from J, the gap between germline ends came to 19 bases. Here the CDR3 DNA reads TGTGCCAGCAGTCCTGGGGAGGGGAGGGTCGCTTTCTTT. This translates into CASSPGEGRVAFF.

V and J are TRBV2 and TRBJ1-2, with a weak D call TRBD1 (5 bases). Trimming stripped 0 bases from V and 8 bases from J, with 16 bases between. CDR1 is SNHLY and CDR2 is FYNNEI in the germline V gene. The length of the CDR3 is 15 residues. The CDR3 here is CASSEALLGQGGYTF. The CDR3 region has the DNA TGTGCCAGCAGTGAAGCGCTTCTCGGGCAGGGAGGCTACACCTTC.

This rearrangement joins TRBV15 to TRBJ1-1; weak D call: TRBD1 (5 bases). V lost 0 bases and J 0 bases, leaving 11 bases between the germline ends. From germline, CDR1 is LNHNV and CDR2 YYDKDF (reference sequence). The CDR3 contains 16 residues. CDR3 bases: TGTGCCACCAGCAGAGAGGGAGGGGTCATGAACACTGAAGCTTTCTTT. It yields the protein CATSREGGVMNTEAFF. Based on the CDR3 plus reference TRBV15 and TRBJ1-1, the full variable domain is DAMVIQNPRYQVTQFGKPVTLSCSQTLNHNVMYWYQQKSSQAPKLLFHYYDKDFNNEADTPDNFQSRRPNTSFCFLDIRSPGLGDTAMYLCATSREGGVMNTEAFFGQGTRLTVV.

A few counts support this clone. The V call is TRBV5-4, the J call TRBJ1-2; D is uncertain. This CDR3 contains 12 residues. The V gene lost 1 base and the J gene lost 6 bases, with 7 bases spanning the gap. Germline loops: CDR1 SGHNT, CDR2 YYREEE (reference sequence). Here the CDR3 reads CASSLRDHGYTF. In DNA, the CDR3 is TGTGCCAGCAGCTTGCGGGATCATGGCTACACCTTC.

V is TRBV18 and J is TRBJ1-3; 7 nucleotides agree with TRBD1. Germline V gene sequence: CDR1 KGHSH, CDR2 LQKENI. The V and J ends lost 4 bases and 2 bases, in that order; junction bases with no gene match: 8. This CDR3 region has 16 residues. In nucleotides, the CDR3 is TGTGCCAGCTCACAACAAGAGACAGGGACTGGAAACACCATATATTTT. Protein sequence: CASSQQETGTGNTIYF.

The chain couples TRBV5-6 to TRBJ2-3; D call uncertain. The V gene's germline CDR1 is SGHDT and CDR2 YYEEEE. The CDR3 has 13 amino acids. V shed 0 bases and J shed 3 bases, with 5 bases lying between them. Here the CDR3 reads CASSLAETDTQYF. The CDR3 nucleotides read TGTGCCAGCAGCTTGGCCGAGACAGATACGCAGTATTTT.